This T cell receptor beta chain was documented in a study of T cell responses to AZD1222 COVID-19 vaccine. The J segment lost 5 bases and the V segment lost 5 bases, leaving 10 bases of the junction unmatched. CDR3 size: 15 residues. Per the germline V gene, CDR1 is SEHNR and CDR2 is FQNEAQ (reference sequence). In the case of this clone: Antigen unknown.

Only in-frame clones appear in the TCRdb table, and some are missing; sequencing was by immunoSEQ multiplex PCR. The sample lists fewer than 200,000 clones, roughly 92% seen once, with roughly 1.3% in the top ten. Regarding the study as a whole: Nearly half of the spike-specific TCRs reportedly recognize variant regions that carry no mutations. Possibly, clonal diversity was underestimated; donors were largely white British and included more females.

The source material was peripheral blood, sampled on day 0 of AZD1222 vaccination. The chain couples TRBV7-9 to TRBJ1-2; 8 bases line up with TRBD1. This sequence was found in an adult in good health. The CDR3 region is CASSPGTGREYGYTF. CDR3 nucleotides: TGTGCCAGCAGCCCCGGGACAGGACGGGAGTATGGCTACACCTTC.